This paragraph reports one T cell receptor (beta chain). The antigen remains undetermined. These data come from a study of untreated major depressive disorder. Study results and limitations: Findings may not generalize because the study sample was small. Compared with controls, depressed patients showed more TRBV05-01 (Vbeta 5.1) usage in CD4+ T cells.

V was shortened by 5 bases and J by 4 bases, with 13 bases between the two germline ends. Germline CDR1 and CDR2: SGHRS and YFSETQ. The CDR3 is made up of 14 amino acids. Excluded: major illness, comorbidity, regular medication, drug use, over 100 g alcohol weekly. Sequencing used immunoSEQ multiplex PCR; TCRdb keeps in-frame clones, though not all of them. The sample consists of some 13,000 clones, 85% to 95% of them appearing once. The V gene is TRBV5-1, the J gene TRBJ2-1, with D perhaps matching TRBD1 or TRBD2 (6 bases each). The material sequenced was CD4+ T cells from PBMCs. This clonotype was obtained from a young man with major depressive disorder. In DNA, the CDR3 is TGCGCCAGCAGGGATGGAGGGGGGTACAATGAGCAGTTCTTC. Translation gives CASRDGGGYNEQFF.